This T cell receptor (beta chain) was documented in a study of T and B cells in COVID-19 patients. Looking at the study overall: COVID-19 patients gave peripheral blood either during active infection or after recovery. Study conclusions and caveats: Symptomatic-phase blood samples from mildly ill patients and early samples from severe cases were scarce. In COVID-19 patients, T cell receptor beta variable and joining gene use was reportedly strongly skewed. Sorted SARS-CoV-2-responsive or tetramer+ T cells and CD4+, regulatory and CD8+ subsets were not yet sequenced.

This clonotype was observed a few times. What it recognizes is unknown. Each TRB amplification used roughly 240-550 ng of genomic DNA from blood. V shed 3 bases and J shed 2 bases, with 14 bases lying between them. From germline, CDR1 is SGHDN and CDR2 FVKESK. CDR3 length: 15 amino acids. BIOMED2 TRB-A/B primer pools were used in multiplex TRB PCR. TCRdb reprocessed the multiplex PCR reads via MiXCR and lists one record per CDR3 protein. The repertoire holds fewer than 15,000 distinct CDR3 sequences, with nearly 30% as singletons. The sample comprised blood. The V and J genes are TRBV14 and TRBJ2-7; D might be TRBD1 or TRBD2, each matching 5 bases. This sequence originates from a human donor who had recovered from COVID-19. CDR3 nucleotide sequence: TGTGCCAGCAGCCAGCCTCGAAAGGGACCCTACGAGCAGTACTTC. It is translated as CASSQPRKGPYEQYF.